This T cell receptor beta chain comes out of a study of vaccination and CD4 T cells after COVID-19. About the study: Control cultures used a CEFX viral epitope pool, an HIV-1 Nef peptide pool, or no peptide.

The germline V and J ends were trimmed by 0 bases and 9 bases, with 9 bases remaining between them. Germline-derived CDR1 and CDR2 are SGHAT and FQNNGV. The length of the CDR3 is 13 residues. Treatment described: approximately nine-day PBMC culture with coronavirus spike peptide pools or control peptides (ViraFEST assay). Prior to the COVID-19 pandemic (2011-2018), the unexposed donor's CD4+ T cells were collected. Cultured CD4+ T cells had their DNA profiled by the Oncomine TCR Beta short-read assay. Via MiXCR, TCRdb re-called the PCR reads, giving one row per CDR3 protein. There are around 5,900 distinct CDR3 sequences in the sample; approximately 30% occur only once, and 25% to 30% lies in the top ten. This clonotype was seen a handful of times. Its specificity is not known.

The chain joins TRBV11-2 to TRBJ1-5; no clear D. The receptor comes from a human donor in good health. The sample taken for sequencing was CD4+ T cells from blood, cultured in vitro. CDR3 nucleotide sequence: TGTGCCAGCAGCTTAGAGACCGATCTGCCCCAGCATTTT. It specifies CASSLETDLPQHF.